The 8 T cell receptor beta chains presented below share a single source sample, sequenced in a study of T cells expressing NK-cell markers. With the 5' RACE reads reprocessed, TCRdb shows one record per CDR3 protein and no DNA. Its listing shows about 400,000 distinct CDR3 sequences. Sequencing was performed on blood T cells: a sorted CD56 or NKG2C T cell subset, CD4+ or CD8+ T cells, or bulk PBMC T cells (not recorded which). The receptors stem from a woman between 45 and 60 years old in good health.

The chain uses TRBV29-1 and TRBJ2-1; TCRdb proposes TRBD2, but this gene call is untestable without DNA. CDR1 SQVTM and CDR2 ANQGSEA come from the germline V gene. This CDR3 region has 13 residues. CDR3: CSATLANYNEQFF.

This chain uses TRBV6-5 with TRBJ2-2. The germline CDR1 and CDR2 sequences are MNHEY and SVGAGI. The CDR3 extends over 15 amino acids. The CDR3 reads CASSYSGSNTGELFF.

This chain's CDR3 is CASSIWTQREITDTQYF. This sequence joins TRBV5-1 and TRBJ2-3; the D call from TCRdb, TRBD2, cannot be confirmed without DNA. The CDR3 is 17 residues long. CDR1 is SGHRS and CDR2 is YFSETQ in the germline V gene.

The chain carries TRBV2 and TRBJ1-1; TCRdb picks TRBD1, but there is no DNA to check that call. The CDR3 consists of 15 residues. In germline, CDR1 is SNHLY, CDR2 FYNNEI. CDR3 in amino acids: CASSEDRVGNTEAFF.

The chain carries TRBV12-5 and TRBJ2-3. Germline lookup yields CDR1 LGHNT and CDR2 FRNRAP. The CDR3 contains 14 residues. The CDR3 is CASGLGLSPDTQYF.

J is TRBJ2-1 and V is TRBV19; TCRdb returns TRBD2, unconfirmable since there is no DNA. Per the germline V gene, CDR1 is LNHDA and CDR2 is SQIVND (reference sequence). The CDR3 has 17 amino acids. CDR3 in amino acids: CASIRTSGRGSYNEQFF.

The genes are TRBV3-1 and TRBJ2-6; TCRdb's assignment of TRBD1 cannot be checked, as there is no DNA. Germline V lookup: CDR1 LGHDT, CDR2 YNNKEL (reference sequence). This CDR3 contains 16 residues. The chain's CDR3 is CASSLQGGSGANVLTF.

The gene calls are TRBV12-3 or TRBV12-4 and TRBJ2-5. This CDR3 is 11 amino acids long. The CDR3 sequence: CASGIGETQYF.